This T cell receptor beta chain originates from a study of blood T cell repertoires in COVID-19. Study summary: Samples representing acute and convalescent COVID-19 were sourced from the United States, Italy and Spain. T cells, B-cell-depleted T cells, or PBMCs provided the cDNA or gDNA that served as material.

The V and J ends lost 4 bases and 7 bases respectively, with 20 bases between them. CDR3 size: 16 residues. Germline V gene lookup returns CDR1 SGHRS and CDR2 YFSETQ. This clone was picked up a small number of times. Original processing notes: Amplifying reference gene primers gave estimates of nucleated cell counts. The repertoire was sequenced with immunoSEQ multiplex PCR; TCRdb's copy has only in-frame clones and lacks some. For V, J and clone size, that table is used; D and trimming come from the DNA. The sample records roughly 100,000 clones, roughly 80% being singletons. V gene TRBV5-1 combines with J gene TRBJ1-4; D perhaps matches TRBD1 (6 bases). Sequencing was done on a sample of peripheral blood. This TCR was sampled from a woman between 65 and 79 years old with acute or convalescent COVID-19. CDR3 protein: CASSAGYRAPSEKLFF. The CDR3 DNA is TGCGCCAGCAGCGCCGGATACAGGGCCCCCAGTGAAAAACTGTTTTTT.